The entry below describes one T cell receptor beta chain. These data belong to a study of blood T cell repertoires in COVID-19. Categorization into cohorts depended on clinical history that participants reported. Libraries were prepared by immunoSEQ multiplex PCR; TCRdb keeps only in-frame clonotypes and omits some of them. The repertoire holds 200,000 to 250,000 clones, with about 85% as singletons. V was clipped by 6 bases and J by 8 bases; unmatched bases: 4. This CDR3 contains 12 residues. CDR1 SGHVS and CDR2 FNYEAQ come from the germline V gene. This sequence joins TRBV7-6 and TRBJ2-7, with TRBD1 matching 10 bases. The clonotype was recovered from a man younger than 40 who had recovered from COVID-19. The sequenced material came from PBMCs or T cells enriched from blood (not recorded which). DNA of the CDR3: TGTGCCAGCAGTCCGGGACAGGGGAAGCAGTACTTC. Protein sequence: CASSPGQGKQYF. The full variable domain, completed using reference TRBV7-6 and TRBJ2-7, is GAGVSQSPRYKVTKRGQDVALRCDPISGHVSLYWYRQALGQGPEFLTYFNYEAQQDKSGLPNDRFSAERPEGSISTLTIQRTEQRDSAMYRCASSPGQGKQYFGPGTRLTVT.